This TCR beta chain was captured in a study of beta chain features in type 1 diabetes (dated by TCRdb to 2016 to 2019). For context, the study as a whole: No differences in mean age, gender distribution, total cell number or subset yield were found between patients and healthy donors. A total of some 100,000,000 sorted cells were examined across all samples, and the number of cells per subset was strongly correlated with RNA yield. Whereas all 28 donors provided naive and central memory subsets, regulatory and stem cell-like memory subsets were isolated from just 8 patients and about 8 healthy donors. In the study, TCRB repertoires of sorted circulating CD4+ T cell subsets from recently diagnosed type 1 diabetes patients were compared with those of matched healthy donors. The study at large found these results: Because small numbers of individuals were included in the HLA sub-analyses, any influence of HLA type on TCRB rearrangement was left unresolved. PCR may preferentially amplify shorter templates, but because patient and control samples were amplified and corrected together, any resulting skew would affect both groups equally. Naive, central memory and regulatory TCRB repertoires appeared to be more alike among patients than among healthy donors. Because cDNA was sequenced instead of genomic DNA, highly expressing activated cells could be over-represented, though the groups showed no difference in activation or CD3 levels. Patients with type 1 diabetes made fewer insertions and deleted more nucleotides at VDJ recombination sites, implying thymic rearrangement abnormalities. A moderate but significant shortening of TCRB CDR3 length was observed in type 1 diabetes patients in all four CD4+ subsets.

Reading the germline V gene (reference sequence) gives CDR1 GTSNPN and CDR2 SVGIG. There are 11 amino acids in the CDR3, from cysteine to phenylalanine inclusive. Just CDR3 DNA is preserved here, 33 bases in frame from base 1. Trimming removed 5 bases from V and 7 bases from J, leaving 9 bases between the germline ends. All of the isolated RNA was reverse transcribed with the High Capacity cDNA Reverse Transcription Kit, so expressed TCRB transcripts were sequenced. Deep immunoSEQ sequencing was applied to naive, central memory and regulatory T cell samples, giving an average of around 3.8 million total reads per sample. Sorted cells were lysed in RLT buffer, and RNA was extracted using DNase-treated RNeasy Micro or Mini kits according to cell number. Each cell subset was processed on its own to prevent cross-contamination, while patient and healthy donor samples were processed together. Using the immunoSEQ multiplex PCR, TCRB sequences were amplified from cDNA into 87-bp fragments spanning the CDR3 region. Amplicons were sequenced on the Illumina HiSeq platform. The authors' analysis ran thus. Synthetic template baselines were used to correct PCR bias computationally, reads within Hamming distance 2 were collapsed together, and singletons that could not be merged were discarded. Reads were aligned against IMGT to assign V, D and J genes, CDR3 length and insertions or deletions at six rearrangement sites. Within each subset, clonotype counts were normalized to the number of sorted cells before true diversity and Gini coefficients were calculated with the tcR R package. The overlap coefficient, calculated on TCRB nucleotide sequences, was used to measure repertoire sharing. Out-of-frame TCRB sequences from naive cells were analyzed to stand in for the pre-selection repertoire. Here the immuneACCESS table is served through TCRdb, limited to in-frame sequences with V and J called. Missing clones are a known gap in these copies; in checked studies unresolved V genes cover under half, and the rest lacks a known reason. The V and J calls and clone size come from that table; D and trimming were worked out from the DNA. The sample records about 700,000 clones, roughly 13% of which are singletons. The top ten clonotypes cover 0.02% to 0.025% of the sample.

In the case of this clone: Its binding antigen is unknown. No base qualities exist here, and no much larger clone lies one base off it.

Each donor gave one peripheral blood draw, averaging approximately 110 mL, which was collected into heparinised tubes. A BD FACSAria II and a panel including CD45RO, CCR7, CD25, CD127, CD95 and CD27 were used to sort naive, central memory, regulatory and stem cell-like memory CD4+ T cells. All sorted populations exceeded 95% purity. PBMCs were separated immediately by Lymphoprep density gradient centrifugation and were stained directly, without being cultured. Samples were stained and sorted in pairs, with one healthy donor and one patient per experiment, so that batch effects were minimized. The sequencing sample was made of naive CD4+ T cells from blood. The cell subset or site label for this specimen denotes: true naive CD4+ T cells. The sequence was obtained from a man between 18 and 29 years old with type 1 diabetes. The chain employs TRBV30 and TRBJ2-1; a tentative D match to TRBD2 spans 5 bases. In nucleotide form, the sequence is TGTGCCTGGGAGGGTTGGAATGAGCAGTTCTTC. Protein translation: CAWEGWNEQFF.